This TCR beta chain was obtained from a study of blood T cell repertoires in COVID-19. The protocol was immunoSEQ multiplex PCR, while the TCRdb copy is restricted to in-frame clones and leaves out a portion. The sample consists of 150,000 to 200,000 clones, about 84% of them appearing once. This CDR3 is 14 amino acids long. The germline V gene encodes CDR1 LNHDA and CDR2 SQIVND (reference sequence). V lost 4 bases to trimming and J lost 4 bases; unmatched junction nucleotides: 5. The rearrangement links TRBV19 to TRBJ1-1; TRBD1 matches 8 bases. Sequenced input: peripheral blood. The sequence was obtained from a human donor in a cohort sampled during active COVID-19. CDR3 nucleotides: TGTGCCAGTAGTAAGGACAGGGAAGGCACTGAAGCTTTCTTT. This gives the protein CASSKDREGTEAFF.